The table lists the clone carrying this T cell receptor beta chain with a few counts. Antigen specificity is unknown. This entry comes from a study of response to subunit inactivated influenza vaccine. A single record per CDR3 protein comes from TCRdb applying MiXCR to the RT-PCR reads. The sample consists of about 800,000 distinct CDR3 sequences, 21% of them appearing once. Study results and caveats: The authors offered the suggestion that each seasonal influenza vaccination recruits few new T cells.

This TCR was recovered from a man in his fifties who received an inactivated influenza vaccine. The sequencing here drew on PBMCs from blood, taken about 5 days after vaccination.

The CDR3 region is CASSQDSASPTGGELFF. CDR3 nucleotides: TGTGCCAGCAGCCAAGACTCGGCTAGCCCTACGGGCGGGGAGCTGTTTTTT. The V gene is TRBV4-2, the J gene TRBJ2-2; D might be TRBD2 (5 bases). The length of the CDR3 is 17 residues. From germline, CDR1 is LGHNA and CDR2 YNFKEQ. The V end was cut by 0 bases, the J end by 7 bases, with 18 bases between.